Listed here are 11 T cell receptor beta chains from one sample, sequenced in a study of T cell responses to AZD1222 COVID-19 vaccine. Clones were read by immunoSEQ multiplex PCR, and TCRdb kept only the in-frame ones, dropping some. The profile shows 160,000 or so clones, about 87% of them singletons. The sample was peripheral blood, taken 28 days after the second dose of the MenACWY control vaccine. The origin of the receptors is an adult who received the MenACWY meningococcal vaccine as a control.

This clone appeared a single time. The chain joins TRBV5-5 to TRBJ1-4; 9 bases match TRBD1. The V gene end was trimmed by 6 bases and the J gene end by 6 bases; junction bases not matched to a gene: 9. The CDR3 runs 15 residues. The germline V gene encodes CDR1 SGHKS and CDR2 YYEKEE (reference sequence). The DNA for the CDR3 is TGTGCCAGCAATCCGGGACAGGGATACGATGAAAAACTGTTTTTT. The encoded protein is CASNPGQGYDEKLFF. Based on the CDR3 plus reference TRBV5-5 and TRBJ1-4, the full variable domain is DAGVTQSPTHLIKTRGQQVTLRCSPISGHKSVSWYQQVLGQGPQFIFQYYEKEERGRGNFPDRFSARQFPNYSSELNVNALLLGDSALYLCASNPGQGYDEKLFFGSGTQLSVL.

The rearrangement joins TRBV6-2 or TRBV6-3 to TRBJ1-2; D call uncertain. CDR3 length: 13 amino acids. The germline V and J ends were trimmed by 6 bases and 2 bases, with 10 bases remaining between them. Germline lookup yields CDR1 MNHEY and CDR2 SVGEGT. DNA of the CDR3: TGTGCCAGCAGCCCTACAAAGAACTATGGCTACACCTTC. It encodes CASSPTKNYGYTF.

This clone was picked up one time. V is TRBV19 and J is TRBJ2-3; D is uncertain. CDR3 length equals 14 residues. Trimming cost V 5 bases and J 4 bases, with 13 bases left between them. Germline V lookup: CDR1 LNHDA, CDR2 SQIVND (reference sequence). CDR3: CASSLKGWADTQYF. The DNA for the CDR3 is TGTGCCAGTAGTCTGAAAGGGTGGGCAGATACGCAGTATTTT.

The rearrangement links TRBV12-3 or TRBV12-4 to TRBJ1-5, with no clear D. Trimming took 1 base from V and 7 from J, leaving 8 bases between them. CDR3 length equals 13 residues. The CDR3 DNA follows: TGTGCCAGCAGTTTAGGAGGGTGGCAGCCCCAGCATTTT. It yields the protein CASSLGGWQPQHF.

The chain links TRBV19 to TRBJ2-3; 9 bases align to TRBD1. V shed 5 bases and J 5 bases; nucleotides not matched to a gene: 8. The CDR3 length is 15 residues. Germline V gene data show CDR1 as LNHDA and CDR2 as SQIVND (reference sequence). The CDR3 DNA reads TGTGCCAGTAGTTTCGGGACAGGGCCGGGAGATACGCAGTATTTT. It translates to CASSFGTGPGDTQYF. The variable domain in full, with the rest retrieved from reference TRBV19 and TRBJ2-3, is DGGITQSPKYLFRKEGQNVTLSCEQNLNHDAMYWYRQDPGQGLRLIYYSQIVNDFQKGDIAEGYSVSREKKESFPLTVTSAQKNPTAFYLCASSFGTGPGDTQYFGPGTRLTVL.

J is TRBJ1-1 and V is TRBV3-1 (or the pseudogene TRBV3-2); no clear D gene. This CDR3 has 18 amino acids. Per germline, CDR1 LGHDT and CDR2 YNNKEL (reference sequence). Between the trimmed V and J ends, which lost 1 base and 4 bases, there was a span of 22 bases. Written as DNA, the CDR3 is TGTGCCAGCAGCCAAGGTCCTCTGGGAGGGCCGGGTGGCACTGAAGCTTTCTTT. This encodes CASSQGPLGGPGGTEAFF.

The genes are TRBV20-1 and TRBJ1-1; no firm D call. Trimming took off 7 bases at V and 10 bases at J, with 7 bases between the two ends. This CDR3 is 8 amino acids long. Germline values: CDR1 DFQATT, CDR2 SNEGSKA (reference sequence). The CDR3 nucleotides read TGCAGTGGCGGTGGAGCTTTCTTT. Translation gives CSGGGAFF.

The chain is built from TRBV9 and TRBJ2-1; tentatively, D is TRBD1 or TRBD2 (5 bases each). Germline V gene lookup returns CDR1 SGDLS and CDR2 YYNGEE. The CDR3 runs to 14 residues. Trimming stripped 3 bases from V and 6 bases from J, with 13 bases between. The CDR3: CASSATWDRNEQFF. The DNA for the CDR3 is TGTGCCAGCAGCGCAACCTGGGACCGCAATGAGCAGTTCTTC.

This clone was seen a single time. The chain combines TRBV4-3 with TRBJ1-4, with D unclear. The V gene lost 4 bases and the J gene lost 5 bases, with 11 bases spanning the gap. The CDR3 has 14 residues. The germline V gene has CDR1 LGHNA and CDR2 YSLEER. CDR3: CASSLGVGNEKLFF. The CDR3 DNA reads TGCGCCAGCAGCCTCGGTGTGGGGAATGAAAAACTGTTTTTT.

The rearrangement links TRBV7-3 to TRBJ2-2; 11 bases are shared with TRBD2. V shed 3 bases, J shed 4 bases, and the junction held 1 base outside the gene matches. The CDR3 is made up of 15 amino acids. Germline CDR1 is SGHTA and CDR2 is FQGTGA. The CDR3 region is CASSLTSGITGELFF. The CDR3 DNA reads TGTGCCAGCAGCTTGACTAGCGGGATCACCGGGGAGCTGTTTTTT.

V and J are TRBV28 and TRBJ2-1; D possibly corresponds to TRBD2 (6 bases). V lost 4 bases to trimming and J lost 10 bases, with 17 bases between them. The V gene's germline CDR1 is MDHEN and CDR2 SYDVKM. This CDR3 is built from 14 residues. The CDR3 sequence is CASSSHVRGWEQFF. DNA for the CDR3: TGTGCCAGCAGTTCCCATGTGCGGGGATGGGAGCAGTTCTTC.